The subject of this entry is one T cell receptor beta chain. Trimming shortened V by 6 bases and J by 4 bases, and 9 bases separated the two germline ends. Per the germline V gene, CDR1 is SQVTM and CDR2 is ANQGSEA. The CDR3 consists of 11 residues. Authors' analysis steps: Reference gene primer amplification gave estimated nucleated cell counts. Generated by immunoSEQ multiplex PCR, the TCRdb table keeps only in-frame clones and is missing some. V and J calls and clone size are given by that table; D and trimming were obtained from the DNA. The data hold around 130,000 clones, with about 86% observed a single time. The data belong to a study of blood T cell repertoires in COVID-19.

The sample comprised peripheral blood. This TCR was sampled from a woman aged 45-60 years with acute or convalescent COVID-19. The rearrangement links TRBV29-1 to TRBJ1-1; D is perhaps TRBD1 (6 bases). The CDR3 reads CSVQGPTEAFF. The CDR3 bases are TGCAGCGTACAGGGTCCCACTGAAGCTTTCTTT.